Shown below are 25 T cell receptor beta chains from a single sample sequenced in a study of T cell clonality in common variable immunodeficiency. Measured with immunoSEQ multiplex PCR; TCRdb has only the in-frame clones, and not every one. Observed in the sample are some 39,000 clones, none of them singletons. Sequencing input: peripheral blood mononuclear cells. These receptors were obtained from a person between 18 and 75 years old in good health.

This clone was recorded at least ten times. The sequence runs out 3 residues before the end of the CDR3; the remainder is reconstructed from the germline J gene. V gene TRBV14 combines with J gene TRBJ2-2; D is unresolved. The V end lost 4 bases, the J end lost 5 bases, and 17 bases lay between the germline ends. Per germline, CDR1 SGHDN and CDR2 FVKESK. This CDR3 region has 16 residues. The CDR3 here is CASSPTTPGRTGELFF. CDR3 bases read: TGTGCCAGCAGCCCCACCACTCCGGGTAGGACCGGGGAG.

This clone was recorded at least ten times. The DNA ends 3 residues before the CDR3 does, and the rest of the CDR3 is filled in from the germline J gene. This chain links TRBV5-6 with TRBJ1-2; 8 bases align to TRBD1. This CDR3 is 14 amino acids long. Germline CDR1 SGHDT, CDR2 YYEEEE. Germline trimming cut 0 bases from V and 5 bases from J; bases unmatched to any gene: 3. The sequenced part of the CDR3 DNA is TGTGCCAGCAGCTTGGGGACAGGGTGGTATGGC. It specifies CASSLGTGWYG. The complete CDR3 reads CASSLGTGWYGYTF.

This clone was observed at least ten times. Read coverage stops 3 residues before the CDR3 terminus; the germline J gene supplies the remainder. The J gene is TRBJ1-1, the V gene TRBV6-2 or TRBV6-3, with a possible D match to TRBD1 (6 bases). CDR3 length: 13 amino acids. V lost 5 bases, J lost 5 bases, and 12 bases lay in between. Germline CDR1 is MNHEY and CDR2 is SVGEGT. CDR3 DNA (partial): TGTGCCAGCAGTGAGACTCAGGGGACTGAA. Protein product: CASSETQGTE. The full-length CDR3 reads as CASSETQGTEAFF.

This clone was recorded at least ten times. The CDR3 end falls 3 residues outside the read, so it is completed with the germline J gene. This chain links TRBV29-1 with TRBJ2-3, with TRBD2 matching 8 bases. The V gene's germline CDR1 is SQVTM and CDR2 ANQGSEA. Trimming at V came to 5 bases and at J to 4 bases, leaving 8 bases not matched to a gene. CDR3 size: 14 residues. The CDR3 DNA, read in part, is TGCAGCGTTATAAGCGGGAGCGGGTCAGATACG. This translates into CSVISGSGSDT. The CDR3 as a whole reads CSVISGSGSDTQYF.

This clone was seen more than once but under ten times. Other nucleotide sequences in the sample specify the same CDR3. CDR3 DNA (partial): TGTGCCAGCTCACAAAACACCGGGACAGGGCCCTACGAG. It codes for CASSQNTGTGPYE. The complete CDR3 reads CASSQNTGTGPYEQYF. This rearrangement joins TRBV18 to TRBJ2-7, with 9 positions matching TRBD1. The sequence runs out 3 residues before the end of the CDR3; the remainder is reconstructed from the germline J gene. The length of the CDR3 is 16 residues. The V segment lost 4 bases and the J segment 2 bases; nucleotides outside the gene matches: 9. In germline, CDR1 is KGHSH, CDR2 LQKENI.

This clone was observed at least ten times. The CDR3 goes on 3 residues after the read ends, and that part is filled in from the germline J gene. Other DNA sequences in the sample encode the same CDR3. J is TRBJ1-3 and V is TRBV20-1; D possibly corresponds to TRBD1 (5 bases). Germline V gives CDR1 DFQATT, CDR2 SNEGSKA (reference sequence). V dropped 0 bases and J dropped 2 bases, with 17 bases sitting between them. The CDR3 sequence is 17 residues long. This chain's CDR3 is CSARDRSGGSAGNTIYF. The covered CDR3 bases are TGCAGTGCTAGAGATCGAAGCGGGGGGTCGGCTGGAAACACC.

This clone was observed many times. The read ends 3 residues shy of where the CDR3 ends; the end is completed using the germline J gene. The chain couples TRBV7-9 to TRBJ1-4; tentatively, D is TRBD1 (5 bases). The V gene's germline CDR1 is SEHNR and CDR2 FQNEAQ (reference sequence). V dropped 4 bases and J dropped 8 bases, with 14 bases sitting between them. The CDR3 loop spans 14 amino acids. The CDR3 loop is CASSSWGGKEKLFF. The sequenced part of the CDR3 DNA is TGTGCCAGCAGCTCGTGGGGGGGGAAGGAAAAA.

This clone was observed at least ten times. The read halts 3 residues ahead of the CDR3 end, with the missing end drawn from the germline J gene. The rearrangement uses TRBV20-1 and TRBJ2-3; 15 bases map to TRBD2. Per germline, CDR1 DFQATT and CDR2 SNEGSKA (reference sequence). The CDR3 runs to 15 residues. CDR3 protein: CSAGTSGRSQETQYF. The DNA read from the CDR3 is TGCAGCGCCGGGACTAGCGGGAGGTCTCAAGAGACG.

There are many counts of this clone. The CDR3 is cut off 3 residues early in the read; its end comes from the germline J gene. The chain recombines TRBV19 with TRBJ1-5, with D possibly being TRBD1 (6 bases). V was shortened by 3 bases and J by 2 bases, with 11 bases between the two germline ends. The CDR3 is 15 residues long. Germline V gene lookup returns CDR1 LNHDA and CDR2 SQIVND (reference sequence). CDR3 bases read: TGTGCCAGTAGTATCACCCGGACAGGCAATCAGCCC. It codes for CASSITRTGNQP. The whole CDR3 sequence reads CASSITRTGNQPQHF.

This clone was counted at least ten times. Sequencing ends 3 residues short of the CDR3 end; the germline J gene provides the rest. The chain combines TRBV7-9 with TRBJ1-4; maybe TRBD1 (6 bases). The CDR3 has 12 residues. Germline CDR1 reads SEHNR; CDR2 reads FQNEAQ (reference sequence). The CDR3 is CASSLAQGKLFF. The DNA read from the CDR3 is TGTGCCAGCAGCTTAGCACAGGGTAAA.

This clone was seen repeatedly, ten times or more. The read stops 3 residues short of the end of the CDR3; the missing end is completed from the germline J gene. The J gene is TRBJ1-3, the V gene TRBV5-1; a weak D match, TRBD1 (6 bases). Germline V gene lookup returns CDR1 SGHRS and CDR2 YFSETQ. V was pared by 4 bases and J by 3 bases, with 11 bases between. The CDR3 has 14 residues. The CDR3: CASSPGGLGNTIYF. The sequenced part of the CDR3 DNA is TGCGCCAGCAGCCCGGGGGGGCTTGGAAACACC.

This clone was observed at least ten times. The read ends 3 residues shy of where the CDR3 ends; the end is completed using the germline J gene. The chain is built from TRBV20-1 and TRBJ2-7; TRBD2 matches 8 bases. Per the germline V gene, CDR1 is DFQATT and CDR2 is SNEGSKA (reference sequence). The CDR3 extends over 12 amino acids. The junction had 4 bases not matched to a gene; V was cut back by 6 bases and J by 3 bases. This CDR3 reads CSAAGGFYEQYF. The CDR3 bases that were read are TGCAGTGCGGCGGGAGGTTTCTACGAG.

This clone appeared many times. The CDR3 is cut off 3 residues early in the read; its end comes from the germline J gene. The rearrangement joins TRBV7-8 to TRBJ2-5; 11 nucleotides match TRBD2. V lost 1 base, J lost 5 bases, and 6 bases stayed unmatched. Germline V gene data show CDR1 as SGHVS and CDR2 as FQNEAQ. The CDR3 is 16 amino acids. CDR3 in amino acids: CASSLVVAGGPETQYF. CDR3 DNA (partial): TGTGCCAGCAGCTTAGTGGTAGCGGGAGGGCCGGAGACC.

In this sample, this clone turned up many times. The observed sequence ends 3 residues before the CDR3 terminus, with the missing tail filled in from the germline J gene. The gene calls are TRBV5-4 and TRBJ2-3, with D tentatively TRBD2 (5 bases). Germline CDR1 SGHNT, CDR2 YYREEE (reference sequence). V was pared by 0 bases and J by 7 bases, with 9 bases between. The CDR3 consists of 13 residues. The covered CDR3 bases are TGTGCCAGCAGCTTGGGCGGGTTTAATACG. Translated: CASSLGGFNT. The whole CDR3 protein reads CASSLGGFNTQYF.

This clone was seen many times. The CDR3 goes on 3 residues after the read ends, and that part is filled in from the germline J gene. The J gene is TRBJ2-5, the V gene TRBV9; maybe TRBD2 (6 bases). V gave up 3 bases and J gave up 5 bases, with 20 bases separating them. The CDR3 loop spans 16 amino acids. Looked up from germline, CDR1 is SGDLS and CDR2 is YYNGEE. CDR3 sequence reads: CASSAYPSRERETQYF. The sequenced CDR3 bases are TGTGCCAGCAGCGCGTACCCTAGCCGGGAGAGGGAGACC.

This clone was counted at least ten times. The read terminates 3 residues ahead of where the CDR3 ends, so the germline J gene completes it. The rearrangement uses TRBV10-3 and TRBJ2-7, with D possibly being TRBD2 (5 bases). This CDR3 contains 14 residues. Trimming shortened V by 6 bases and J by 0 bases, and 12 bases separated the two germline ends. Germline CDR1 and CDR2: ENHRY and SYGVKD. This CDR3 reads CAIRLTGISYEQYF. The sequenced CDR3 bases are TGTGCCATCAGACTGACGGGGATCTCCTACGAG.

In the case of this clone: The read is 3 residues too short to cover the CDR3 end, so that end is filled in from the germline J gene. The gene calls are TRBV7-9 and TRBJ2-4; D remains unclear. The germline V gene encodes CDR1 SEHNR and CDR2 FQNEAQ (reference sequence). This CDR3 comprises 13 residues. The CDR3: CASSLARSYGQYF. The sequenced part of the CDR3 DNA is TGTGCCAGCAGCTTAGCGCGGAGCTATGGT.

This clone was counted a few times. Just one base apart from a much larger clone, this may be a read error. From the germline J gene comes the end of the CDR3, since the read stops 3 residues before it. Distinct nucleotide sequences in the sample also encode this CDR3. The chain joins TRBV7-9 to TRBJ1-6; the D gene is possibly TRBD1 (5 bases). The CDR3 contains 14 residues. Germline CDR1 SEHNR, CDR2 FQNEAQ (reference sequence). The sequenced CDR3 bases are TGTGCCAGCGACGGGCAGGGTTTTAATTCGCCC. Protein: CASDGQGFNSP. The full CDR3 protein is CASDGQGFNSPLHF.

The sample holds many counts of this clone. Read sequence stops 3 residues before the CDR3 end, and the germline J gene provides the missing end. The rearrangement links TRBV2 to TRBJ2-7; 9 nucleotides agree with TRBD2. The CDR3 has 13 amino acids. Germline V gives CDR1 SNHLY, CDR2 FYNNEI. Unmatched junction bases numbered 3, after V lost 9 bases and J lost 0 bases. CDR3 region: CARGLASSYEQYF. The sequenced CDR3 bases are TGTGCCAGAGGACTAGCGAGCTCCTACGAG.

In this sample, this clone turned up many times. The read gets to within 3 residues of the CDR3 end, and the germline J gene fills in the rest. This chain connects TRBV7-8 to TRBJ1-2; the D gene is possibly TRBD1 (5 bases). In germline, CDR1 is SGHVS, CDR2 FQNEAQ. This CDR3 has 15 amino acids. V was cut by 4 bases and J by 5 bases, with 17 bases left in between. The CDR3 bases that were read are TGTGCCAGCAGCTCTGGTAGACAGAGCTTTTATGGC. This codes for CASSSGRQSFYG. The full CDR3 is CASSSGRQSFYGYTF.

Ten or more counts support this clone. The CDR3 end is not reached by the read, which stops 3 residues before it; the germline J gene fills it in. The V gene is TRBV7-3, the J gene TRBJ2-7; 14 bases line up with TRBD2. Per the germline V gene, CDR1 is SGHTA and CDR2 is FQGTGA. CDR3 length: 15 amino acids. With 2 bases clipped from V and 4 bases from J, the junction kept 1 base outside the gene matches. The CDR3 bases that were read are TGTGCCAGCAGCTTAGGGACTAGCGGGAGTTACGAG. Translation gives CASSLGTSGSYE. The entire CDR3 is CASSLGTSGSYEQYF. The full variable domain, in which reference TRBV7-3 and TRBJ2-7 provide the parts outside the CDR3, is GAGVSQTPSNKVTEKGKYVELRCDPISGHTALYWYRQSLGQGPEFLIYFQGTGAADDSGLPNDRFFAVRPEGSVSTLKIQRTERGDSAVYLCASSLGTSGSYEQYFGPGTRLTVT.

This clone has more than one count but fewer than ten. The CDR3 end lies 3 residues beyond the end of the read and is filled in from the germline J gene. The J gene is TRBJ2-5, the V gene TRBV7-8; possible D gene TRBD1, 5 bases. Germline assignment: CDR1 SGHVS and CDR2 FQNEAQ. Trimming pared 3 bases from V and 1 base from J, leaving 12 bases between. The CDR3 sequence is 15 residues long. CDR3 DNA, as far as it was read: TGTGCCAGCAGCTTGGCAGGACAAGCCCAAGAGACC. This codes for CASSLAGQAQET. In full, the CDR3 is CASSLAGQAQETQYF.

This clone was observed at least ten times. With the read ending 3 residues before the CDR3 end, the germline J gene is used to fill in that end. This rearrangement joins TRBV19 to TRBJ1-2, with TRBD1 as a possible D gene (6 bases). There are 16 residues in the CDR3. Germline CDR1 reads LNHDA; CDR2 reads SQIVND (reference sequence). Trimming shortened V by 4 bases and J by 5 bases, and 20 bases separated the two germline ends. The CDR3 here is CASSRDTRQLIYGYTF. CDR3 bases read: TGTGCCAGTAGTAGGGACACCCGTCAACTAATATATGGC. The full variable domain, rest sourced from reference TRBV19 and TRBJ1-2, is DGGITQSPKYLFRKEGQNVTLSCEQNLNHDAMYWYRQDPGQGLRLIYYSQIVNDFQKGDIAEGYSVSREKKESFPLTVTSAQKNPTAFYLCASSRDTRQLIYGYTFGSGTRLTVV.

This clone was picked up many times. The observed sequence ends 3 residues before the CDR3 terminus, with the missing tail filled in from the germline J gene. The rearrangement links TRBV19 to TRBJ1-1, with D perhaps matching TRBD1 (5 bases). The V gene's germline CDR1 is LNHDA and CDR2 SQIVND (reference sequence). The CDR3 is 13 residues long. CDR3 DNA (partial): TGTGCCAGTAGTATCAAAGGTGGACAAGAA. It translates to CASSIKGGQE. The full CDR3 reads CASSIKGGQEAFF.

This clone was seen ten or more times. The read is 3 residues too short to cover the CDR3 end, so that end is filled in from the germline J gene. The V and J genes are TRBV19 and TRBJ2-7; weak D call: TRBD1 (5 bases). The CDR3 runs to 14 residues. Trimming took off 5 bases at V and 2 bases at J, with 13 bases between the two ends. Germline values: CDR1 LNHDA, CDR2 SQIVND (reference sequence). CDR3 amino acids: CASSSHRTPYEQYF. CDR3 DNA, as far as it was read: TGTGCCAGTAGTTCCCACAGGACCCCCTACGAG.